This T cell receptor (beta chain) was identified during a study of T cell responses to AZD1222 COVID-19 vaccine. The ends were cut back, 7 bases at V and 3 bases at J, with 19 bases in the middle. Germline CDR1 MNHEY, CDR2 SMNVEV (reference sequence). The CDR3 loop spans 15 amino acids. This clone was seen more than once but under ten times. No antigen is known for it. The protocol was immunoSEQ multiplex PCR, while the TCRdb copy is restricted to in-frame clones and leaves out a portion. The table shows 95,000 to 150,000 clones, with under 85% occurring only once. The study, taken as a whole, reports: Donors, mostly white British, included more females; clonal diversity was possibly underestimated. Spike-spanning, vaccine-associated CD4 TCRs were dominant at 160-218 and 743-854. In all cases, repertoires were sampled only after the peak T cell response.

The specimen was peripheral blood, collected on day 0 of AZD1222 vaccination. This TCR was sampled from an adult in good health. V usage is TRBV27 and J usage is TRBJ2-7; a possible D gene is TRBD1 (6 bases). In DNA, the CDR3 is TGTGCCAGCACTACCTCTATGGGACAAATCTACGAGCAGTACTTC. It translates to CASTTSMGQIYEQYF.